This TCR beta chain was sequenced during a study of shared T cell receptors in the human thymus. The V end lost 0 bases, the J end lost 8 bases, and 24 bases lay between the germline ends. The CDR3 covers 18 residues. Germline V gene sequence: CDR1 SGDLS, CDR2 YYNGEE. Sequencing used immunoSEQ multiplex PCR; TCRdb keeps in-frame clones, though not all of them. This table has about 500,000 clones, approximately 80% appearing once. The sample was also linked to a second study, of human thymus T cells.

The chain carries TRBV9 and TRBJ2-1, with a possible D match to TRBD1 (6 bases). The sample taken for sequencing was thymocytes. This receptor was identified in a boy in the first two years of life with a congenital heart defect. The CDR3 loop reads CASSVGPPHRVGMHEQFF. DNA of the CDR3: TGTGCCAGCAGCGTAGGCCCCCCCCACAGGGTGGGTATGCATGAGCAGTTCTTC.